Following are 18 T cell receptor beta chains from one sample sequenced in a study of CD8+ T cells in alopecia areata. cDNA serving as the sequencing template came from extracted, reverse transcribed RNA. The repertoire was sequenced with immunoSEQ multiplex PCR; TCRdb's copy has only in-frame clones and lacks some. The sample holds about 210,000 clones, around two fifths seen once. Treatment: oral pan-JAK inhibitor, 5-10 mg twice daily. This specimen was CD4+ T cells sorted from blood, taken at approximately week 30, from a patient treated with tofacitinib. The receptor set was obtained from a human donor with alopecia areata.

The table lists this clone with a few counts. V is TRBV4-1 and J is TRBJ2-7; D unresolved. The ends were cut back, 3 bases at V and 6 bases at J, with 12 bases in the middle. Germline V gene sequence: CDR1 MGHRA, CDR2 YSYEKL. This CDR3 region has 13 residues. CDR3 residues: CASSQVDLTEQYF. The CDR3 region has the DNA TGCGCCAGCAGCCAGGTCGACCTGACCGAGCAGTACTTC.

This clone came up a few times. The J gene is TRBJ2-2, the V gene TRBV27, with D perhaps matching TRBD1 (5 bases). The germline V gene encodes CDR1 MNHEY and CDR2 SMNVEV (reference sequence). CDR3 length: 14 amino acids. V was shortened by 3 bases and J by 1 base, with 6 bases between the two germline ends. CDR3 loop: CASSFRENTGELFF. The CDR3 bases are TGTGCCAGCAGTTTCAGGGAGAACACCGGGGAGCTGTTTTTT.

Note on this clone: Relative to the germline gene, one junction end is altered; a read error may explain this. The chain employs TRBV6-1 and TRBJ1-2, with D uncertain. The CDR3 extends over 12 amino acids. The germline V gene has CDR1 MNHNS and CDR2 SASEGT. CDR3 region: CATSSGNYGYTF. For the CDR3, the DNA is TGTGCCACCAGTTCGGGGAACTATGGCTACACCTTC.

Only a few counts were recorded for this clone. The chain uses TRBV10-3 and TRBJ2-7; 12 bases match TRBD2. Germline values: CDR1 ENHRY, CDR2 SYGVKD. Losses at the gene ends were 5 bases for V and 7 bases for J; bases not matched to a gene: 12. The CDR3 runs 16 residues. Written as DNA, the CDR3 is TGTGCCATCAGTCCAAGCCGACTAGCGGGAGAGGAGGAGCAGTACTTC. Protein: CAISPSRLAGEEEQYF.

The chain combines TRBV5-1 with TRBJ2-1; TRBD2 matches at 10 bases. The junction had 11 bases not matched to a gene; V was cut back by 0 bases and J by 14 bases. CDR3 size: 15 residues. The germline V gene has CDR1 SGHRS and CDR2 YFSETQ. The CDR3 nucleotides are TGCGCCAGCAGCTTGGGAGTAGCGCTAGCGGGAGACAAGTTCTTC. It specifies CASSLGVALAGDKFF.

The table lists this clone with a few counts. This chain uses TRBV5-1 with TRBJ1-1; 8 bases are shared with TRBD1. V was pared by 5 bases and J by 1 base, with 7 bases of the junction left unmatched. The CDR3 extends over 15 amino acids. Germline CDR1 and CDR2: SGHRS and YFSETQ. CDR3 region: CASSPTGVPNTEAFF. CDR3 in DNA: TGCGCCAGCAGTCCGACAGGGGTACCGAACACTGAAGCTTTCTTT.

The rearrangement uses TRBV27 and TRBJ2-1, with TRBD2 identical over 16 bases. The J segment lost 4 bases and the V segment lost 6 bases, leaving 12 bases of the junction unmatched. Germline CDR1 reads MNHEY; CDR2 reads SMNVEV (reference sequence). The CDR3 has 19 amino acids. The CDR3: CASSRSGTSGRALYNEQFF. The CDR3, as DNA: TGTGCCAGCAGCAGGTCCGGGACTAGCGGGAGGGCCCTATACAATGAGCAGTTCTTC.

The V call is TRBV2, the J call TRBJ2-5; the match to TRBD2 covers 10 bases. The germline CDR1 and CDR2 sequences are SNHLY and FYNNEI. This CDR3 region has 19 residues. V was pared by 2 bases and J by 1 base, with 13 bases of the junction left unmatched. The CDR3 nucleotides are TGTGCCAGCAGTGAAAGTGATTGGGGAGGACTAGCGGCCCAAGAGACCCAGTACTTC. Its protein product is CASSESDWGGLAAQETQYF.

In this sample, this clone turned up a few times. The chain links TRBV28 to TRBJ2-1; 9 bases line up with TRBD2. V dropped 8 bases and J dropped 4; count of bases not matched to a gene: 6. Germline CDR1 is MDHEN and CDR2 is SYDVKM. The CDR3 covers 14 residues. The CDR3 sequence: CASYSSGAYNEQFF. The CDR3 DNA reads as TGTGCCAGCTACTCTAGCGGGGCGTACAATGAGCAGTTCTTC. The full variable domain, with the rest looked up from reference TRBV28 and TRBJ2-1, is DVKVTQSSRYLVKRTGEKVFLECVQDMDHENMFWYRQDPGLGLRLIYFSYDVKMKEKGDIPEGYSVSREKKERFSLILESASTNQTSMYLCASYSSGAYNEQFFGPGTRLTVL.

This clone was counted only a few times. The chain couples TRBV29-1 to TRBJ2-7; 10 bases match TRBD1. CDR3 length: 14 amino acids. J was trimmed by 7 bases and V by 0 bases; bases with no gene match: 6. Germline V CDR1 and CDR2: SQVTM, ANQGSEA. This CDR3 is CSVEDRQGAREQYF. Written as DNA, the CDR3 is TGCAGCGTTGAAGACAGACAGGGGGCGAGGGAGCAGTACTTC.

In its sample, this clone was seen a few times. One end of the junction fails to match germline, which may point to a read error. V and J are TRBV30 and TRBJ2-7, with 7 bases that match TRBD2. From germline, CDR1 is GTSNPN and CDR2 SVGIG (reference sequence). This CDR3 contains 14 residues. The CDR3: CAWSGTGGSHEQYF. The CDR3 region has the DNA TGTGCCTGGAGTGGAACGGGAGGCTCCCACGAGCAGTACTTC.

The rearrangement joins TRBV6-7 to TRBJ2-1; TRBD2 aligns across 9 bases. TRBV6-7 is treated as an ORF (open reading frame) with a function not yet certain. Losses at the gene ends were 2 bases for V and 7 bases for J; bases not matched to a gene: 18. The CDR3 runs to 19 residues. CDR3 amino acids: CASSYGEREVITHGNEQFF. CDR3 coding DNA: TGTGCCAGCAGTTACGGGGAGCGGGAGGTCATTACCCACGGGAATGAGCAGTTCTTC.

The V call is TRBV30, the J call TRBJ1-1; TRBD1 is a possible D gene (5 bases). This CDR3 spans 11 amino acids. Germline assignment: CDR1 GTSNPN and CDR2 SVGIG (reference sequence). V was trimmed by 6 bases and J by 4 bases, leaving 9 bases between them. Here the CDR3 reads CACSQVTEAFF. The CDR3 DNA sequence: TGTGCCTGTTCACAGGTCACTGAAGCTTTCTTT.

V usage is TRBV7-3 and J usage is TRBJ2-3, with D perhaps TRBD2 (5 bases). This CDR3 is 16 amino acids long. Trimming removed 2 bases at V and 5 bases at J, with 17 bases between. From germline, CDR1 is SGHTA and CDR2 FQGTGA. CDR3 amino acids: CASSLDAIGVGDTQYF. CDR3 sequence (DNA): TGTGCCAGCAGCTTAGACGCCATCGGGGTCGGAGATACGCAGTATTTT.

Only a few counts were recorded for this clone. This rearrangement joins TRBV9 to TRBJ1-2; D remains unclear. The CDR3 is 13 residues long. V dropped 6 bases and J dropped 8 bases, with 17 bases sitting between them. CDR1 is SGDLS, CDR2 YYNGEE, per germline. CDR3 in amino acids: CASTYDTRGGYTF. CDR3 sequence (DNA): TGTGCCAGCACCTATGACACCCGAGGCGGCTACACCTTC.

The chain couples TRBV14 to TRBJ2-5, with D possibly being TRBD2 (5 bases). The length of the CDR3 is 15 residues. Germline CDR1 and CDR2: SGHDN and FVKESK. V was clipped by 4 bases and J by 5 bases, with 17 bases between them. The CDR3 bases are TGTGCCAGCAGCCGTCAGCGGTGGGAATCCGAGACCCAGTACTTC. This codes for CASSRQRWESETQYF. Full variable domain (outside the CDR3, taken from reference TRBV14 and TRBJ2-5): EAGVTQFPSHSVIEKGQTVTLRCDPISGHDNLYWYRRVMGKEIKFLLHFVKESKQDESGMPNNRFLAERTGGTYSTLKVQPAELEDSGVYFCASSRQRWESETQYFGPGTRLLVL.

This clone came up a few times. The CDR3 nucleotides read TGTGCCATCAGTGAGAGAGCAGGGGAATACGAGCAGTACTTC. The encoded protein is CAISERAGEYEQYF. The chain uses TRBV10-3 and TRBJ2-7; TRBD1 is a possible D gene (6 bases). Trimming took 2 bases from V and 4 from J, leaving 12 bases between them. There are 14 residues in the CDR3. Germline-derived CDR1 and CDR2 are ENHRY and SYGVKD.

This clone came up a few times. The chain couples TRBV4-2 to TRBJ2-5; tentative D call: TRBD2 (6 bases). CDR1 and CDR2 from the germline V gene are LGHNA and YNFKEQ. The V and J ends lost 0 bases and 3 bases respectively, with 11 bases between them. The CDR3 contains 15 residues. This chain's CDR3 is CASSQDSGGEETQYF. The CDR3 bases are TGTGCCAGCAGCCAAGATAGCGGAGGGGAAGAGACCCAGTACTTC.